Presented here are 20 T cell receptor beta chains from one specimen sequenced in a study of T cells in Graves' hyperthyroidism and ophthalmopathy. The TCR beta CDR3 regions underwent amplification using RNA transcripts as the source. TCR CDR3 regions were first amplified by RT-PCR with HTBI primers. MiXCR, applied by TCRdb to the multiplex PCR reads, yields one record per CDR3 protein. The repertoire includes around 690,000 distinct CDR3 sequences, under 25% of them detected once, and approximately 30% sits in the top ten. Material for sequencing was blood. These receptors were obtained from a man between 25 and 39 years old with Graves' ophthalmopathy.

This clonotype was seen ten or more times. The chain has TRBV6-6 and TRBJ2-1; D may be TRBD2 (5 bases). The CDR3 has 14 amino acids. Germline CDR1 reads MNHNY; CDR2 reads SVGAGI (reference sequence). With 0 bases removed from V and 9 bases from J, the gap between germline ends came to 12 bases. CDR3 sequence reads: CASSYSGFLAEQFF. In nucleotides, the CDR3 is TGTGCCAGCAGTTACTCGGGGTTCCTAGCTGAGCAGTTCTTC.

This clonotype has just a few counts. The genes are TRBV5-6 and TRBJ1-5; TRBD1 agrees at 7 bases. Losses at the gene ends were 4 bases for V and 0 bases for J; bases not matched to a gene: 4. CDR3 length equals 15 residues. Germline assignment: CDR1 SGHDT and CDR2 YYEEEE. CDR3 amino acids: CASSATGNSNQPQHF. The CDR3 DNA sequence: TGTGCCAGCAGCGCGACAGGGAATAGCAATCAGCCCCAGCATTTT. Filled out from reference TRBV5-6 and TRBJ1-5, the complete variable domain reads DAGVTQSPTHLIKTRGQQVTLRCSPKSGHDTVSWYQQALGQGPQFIFQYYEEEERQRGNFPDRFSGHQFPNYSSELNVNALLLGDSALYLCASSATGNSNQPQHFGDGTRLSIL.

The CDR3 coding sequence is TGTGCCAGCAGTTTATTCACTAATGAAAAACTGTTTTTT. The encoded protein is CASSLFTNEKLFF. The chain uses TRBV27 and TRBJ1-4; D call uncertain. CDR3 size: 13 residues. The germline CDR1 and CDR2 sequences are MNHEY and SMNVEV (reference sequence). Trimming removed 1 base at V and 2 bases at J, with 2 bases between.

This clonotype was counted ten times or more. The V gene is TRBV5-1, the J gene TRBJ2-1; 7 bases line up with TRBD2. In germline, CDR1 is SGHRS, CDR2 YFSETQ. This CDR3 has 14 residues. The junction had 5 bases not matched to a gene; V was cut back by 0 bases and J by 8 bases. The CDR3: CASSLGGSEHEQFF. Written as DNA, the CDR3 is TGCGCCAGCAGCTTGGGCGGGAGTGAACATGAGCAGTTCTTC.

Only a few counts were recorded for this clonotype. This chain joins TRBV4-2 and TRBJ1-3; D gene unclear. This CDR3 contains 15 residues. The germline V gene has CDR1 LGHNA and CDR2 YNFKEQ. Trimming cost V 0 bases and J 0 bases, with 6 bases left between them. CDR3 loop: CASSQENNSGNTIYF. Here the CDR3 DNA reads TGTGCCAGCAGCCAAGAAAACAACTCTGGAAACACCATATATTTT.

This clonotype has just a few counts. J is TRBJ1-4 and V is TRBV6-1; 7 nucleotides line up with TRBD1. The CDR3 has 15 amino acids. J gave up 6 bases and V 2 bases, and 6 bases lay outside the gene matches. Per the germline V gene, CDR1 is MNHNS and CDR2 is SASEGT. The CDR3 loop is CASSELRGRYEKLFF. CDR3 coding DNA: TGTGCCAGCAGTGAACTAAGGGGGCGCTATGAAAAACTGTTTTTT.

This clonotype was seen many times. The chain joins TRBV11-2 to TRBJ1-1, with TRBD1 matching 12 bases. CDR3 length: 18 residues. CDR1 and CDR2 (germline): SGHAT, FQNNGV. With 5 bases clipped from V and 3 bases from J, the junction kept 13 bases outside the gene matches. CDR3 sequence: CASSLLVGQGASDTEAFF. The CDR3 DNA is TGTGCCAGCAGCCTGCTGGTGGGACAGGGGGCGTCGGACACTGAAGCTTTCTTT.

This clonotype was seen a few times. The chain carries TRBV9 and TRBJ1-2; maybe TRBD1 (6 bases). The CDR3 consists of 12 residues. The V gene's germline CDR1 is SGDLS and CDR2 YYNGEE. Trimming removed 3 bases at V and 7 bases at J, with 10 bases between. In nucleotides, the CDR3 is TGTGCCAGCAGCGCAGGGGTTTTTGGCTACACCTTC. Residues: CASSAGVFGYTF.

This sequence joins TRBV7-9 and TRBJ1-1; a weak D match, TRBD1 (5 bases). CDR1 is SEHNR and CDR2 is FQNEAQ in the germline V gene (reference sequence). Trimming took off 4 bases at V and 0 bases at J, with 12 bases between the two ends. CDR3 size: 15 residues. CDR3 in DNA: TGTGCCAGCAGCTCCCCGACAGATATGAACACTGAAGCTTTCTTT. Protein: CASSSPTDMNTEAFF.

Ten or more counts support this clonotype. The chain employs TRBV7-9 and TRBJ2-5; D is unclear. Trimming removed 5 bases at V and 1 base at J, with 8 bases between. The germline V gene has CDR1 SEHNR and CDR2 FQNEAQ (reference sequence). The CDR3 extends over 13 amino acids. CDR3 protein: CASSRPSQETQYF. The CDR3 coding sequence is TGTGCCAGCAGCCGACCCAGCCAAGAGACCCAGTACTTC.

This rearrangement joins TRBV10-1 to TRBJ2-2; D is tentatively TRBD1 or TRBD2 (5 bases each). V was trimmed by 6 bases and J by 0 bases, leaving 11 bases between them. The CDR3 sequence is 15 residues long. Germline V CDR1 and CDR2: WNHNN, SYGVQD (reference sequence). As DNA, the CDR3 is TGCGCCAGCAGCCGGGACCACGCGAACACCGGGGAGCTGTTTTTT. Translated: CASSRDHANTGELFF.

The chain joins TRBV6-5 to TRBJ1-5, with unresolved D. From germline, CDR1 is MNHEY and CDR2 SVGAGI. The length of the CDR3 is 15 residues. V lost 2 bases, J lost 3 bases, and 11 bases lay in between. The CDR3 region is CASSYAAAYNQPQHF. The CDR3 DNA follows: TGTGCCAGCAGTTACGCGGCGGCGTACAATCAGCCCCAGCATTTT.

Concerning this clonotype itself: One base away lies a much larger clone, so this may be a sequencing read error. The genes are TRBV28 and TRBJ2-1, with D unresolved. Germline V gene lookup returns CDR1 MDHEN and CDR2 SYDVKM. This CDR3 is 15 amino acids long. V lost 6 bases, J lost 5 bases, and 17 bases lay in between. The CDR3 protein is CASSLLAYTHNEQFF. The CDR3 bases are TGTGCCAGCAGCCTCTTAGCCTACACCCACAATGAGCAGTTCTTC.

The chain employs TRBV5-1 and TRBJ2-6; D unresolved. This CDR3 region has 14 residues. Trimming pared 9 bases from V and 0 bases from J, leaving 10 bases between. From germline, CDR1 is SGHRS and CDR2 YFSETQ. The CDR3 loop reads CATRANSGANVLTF. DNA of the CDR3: TGCGCCACCCGAGCGAACTCTGGGGCCAACGTCCTGACTTTC.

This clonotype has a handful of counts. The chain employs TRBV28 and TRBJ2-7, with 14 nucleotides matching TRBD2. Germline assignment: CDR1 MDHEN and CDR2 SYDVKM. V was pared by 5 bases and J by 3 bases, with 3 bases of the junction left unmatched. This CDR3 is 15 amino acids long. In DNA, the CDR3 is TGTGCCAGCAGTAGGGGACTAGCGGGAGTCTACGAGCAGTACTTC. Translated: CASSRGLAGVYEQYF.

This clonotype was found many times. The CDR3 loop reads CSAPPGANYGYTF. The CDR3 nucleotides are TGCAGTGCTCCTCCCGGGGCTAACTATGGCTACACCTTC. The rearrangement uses TRBV20-1 and TRBJ1-2; no firm D call. V lost 5 bases and J lost 0, with 10 bases in between. The CDR3 has 13 amino acids. The V gene's germline CDR1 is DFQATT and CDR2 SNEGSKA (reference sequence).

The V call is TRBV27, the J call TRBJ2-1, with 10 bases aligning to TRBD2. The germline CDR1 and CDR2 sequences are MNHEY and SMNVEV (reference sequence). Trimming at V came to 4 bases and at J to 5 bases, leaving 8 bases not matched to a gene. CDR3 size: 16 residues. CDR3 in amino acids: CASSSMTSGLDNEQFF. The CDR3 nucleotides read TGTGCCAGCAGTTCCATGACTAGCGGGTTAGACAATGAGCAGTTCTTC.

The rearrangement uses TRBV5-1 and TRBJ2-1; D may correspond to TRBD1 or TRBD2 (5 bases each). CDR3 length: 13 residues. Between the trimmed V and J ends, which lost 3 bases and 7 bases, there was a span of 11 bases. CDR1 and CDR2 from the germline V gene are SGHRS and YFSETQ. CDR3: CASSWGSSNEQFF. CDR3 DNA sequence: TGCGCCAGCAGCTGGGGGAGTTCAAATGAGCAGTTCTTC.

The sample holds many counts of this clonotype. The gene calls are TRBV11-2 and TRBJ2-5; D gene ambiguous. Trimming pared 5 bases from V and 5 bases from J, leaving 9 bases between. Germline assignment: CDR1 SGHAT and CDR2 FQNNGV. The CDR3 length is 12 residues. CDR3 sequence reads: CASSPRPETQYF. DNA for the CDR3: TGTGCCAGCAGCCCGCGGCCCGAGACCCAGTACTTC.

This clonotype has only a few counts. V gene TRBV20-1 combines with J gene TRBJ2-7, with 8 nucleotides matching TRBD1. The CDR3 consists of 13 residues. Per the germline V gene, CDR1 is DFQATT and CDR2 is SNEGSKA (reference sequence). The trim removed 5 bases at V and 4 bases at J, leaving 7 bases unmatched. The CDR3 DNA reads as TGCAGTGCTCGTAGGACAGGGTTGTACGAGCAGTACTTC. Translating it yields CSARRTGLYEQYF.